This T cell receptor (beta chain) is from a study of molecular identifiers for immune sequencing clone quantification. TCRdb recomputed calls from the PCR reads with MiXCR, one row per CDR3 protein. The table shows about 640,000 distinct CDR3 sequences, with about 20% occurring only once. From germline, CDR1 is SEHNR and CDR2 FQNEAQ (reference sequence). Trimming removed 5 bases from V and 2 bases from J, with 16 bases in between. The CDR3 loop spans 16 amino acids. The sequence was collected from a human donor in good health. Some libraries in this study had Jurkat cell RNA spiked in. The chain is built from TRBV7-9 and TRBJ2-1; the D call may be TRBD1 or TRBD2 (7 bases each). The sample taken for sequencing was naive CD8+ T cells from blood, with Jurkat cell RNA spiked in. Described subset: FACS-sorted CD8+CD4-CCR7+CD45RA+ naive T cells. In nucleotides, the CDR3 is TGTGCCAGCAGCCAGCGGGACAGCCGAACCTACAATGAGCAGTTCTTC. Protein product: CASSQRDSRTYNEQFF. The full variable domain, its missing parts supplied by reference TRBV7-9 and TRBJ2-1, is DTGVSQNPRHKITKRGQNVTFRCDPISEHNRLYWYRQTLGQGPEFLTYFQNEAQLEKSRLLSDRFSAERPKGSFSTLEIQRTEQGDSAMYLCASSQRDSRTYNEQFFGPGTRLTVL.